The sequence of this T cell receptor beta chain was determined in a study of beta chain features in type 1 diabetes listed by TCRdb under 2018. Concerning the study at large: Patients and healthy donors did not differ in mean age, gender distribution, total cell number or subset yield. A total of about 99,000,000 sorted cells were examined across all samples, and RNA yield correlated strongly with the number of cells per subset. The study compared the TCRB repertoires of sorted circulating CD4+ T cell subsets in recently diagnosed type 1 diabetes patients with those in matched healthy donors. Regulatory and stem cell-like memory subsets were isolated from only 8 patients and about eight healthy donors, whereas naive and central memory subsets came from all 30 or so donors.

V and J lose 4 bases and 3 bases, and a span of 13 bases separates them. The germline V gene encodes CDR1 MNHEY and CDR2 SMNVEV (reference sequence). Reading from cysteine to phenylalanine, the CDR3 counts 14 amino acids. Only the CDR3 part of the read is kept: 42 bases, read in frame from the first base. From each donor, a single peripheral blood sample of roughly 0.11 L on average was drawn into heparinised tubes. A BD FACSAria II and a panel including CD45RO, CCR7, CD25, CD127, CD95 and CD27 were used to sort naive, central memory, regulatory and stem cell-like memory CD4+ T cells. Every sorted population had a purity above 98%. PBMCs were isolated immediately by Lymphoprep density gradient centrifugation and stained directly without culture. Samples were stained and sorted in pairs, with one healthy donor and one patient per experiment, so that batch effects were minimized. Here is what the overall study found, with its caveats: PCR may preferentially amplify shorter templates, but because patient and control samples were amplified and corrected together, any resulting skew would affect both groups equally. At VDJ recombination sites, patients with type 1 diabetes made fewer insertions and deleted more nucleotides, a pattern implying thymic rearrangement abnormalities. Because cDNA rather than genomic DNA was sequenced, highly expressing activated cells could have been over-represented, although no difference in activation and CD3 levels was found between groups. Naive, central memory and regulatory TCRB repertoires appeared more similar among patients than among healthy donors. In all four CD4+ subsets, TCRB CDR3 length was moderately but significantly shorter in type 1 diabetes patients. Only small numbers of individuals were included in the HLA sub-analyses, which left unresolved whether HLA type had any influence on TCRB rearrangement.

All of the isolated RNA was reverse transcribed with the High Capacity cDNA Reverse Transcription Kit, so expressed TCRB transcripts were sequenced. Deep immunoSEQ sequencing was applied to naive, central memory and regulatory T cell samples, giving an average of roughly 3.3 million total reads per sample. Sorted cells were lysed in RLT buffer, and RNA was extracted using DNase-treated RNeasy Micro or Mini kits according to cell number. To prevent cross-contamination, each cell subset was processed individually, whereas patient and healthy donor samples were processed jointly. The immunoSEQ multiplex PCR was used to amplify TCRB sequences from cDNA, yielding 87-bp fragments that span the CDR3 region. The amplicons were sequenced using the Illumina HiSeq platform. In the source study's methods: PCR bias was corrected computationally using synthetic template baselines, and reads within Hamming distance 2 were collapsed, with unmergeable singletons discarded. Reads were aligned against IMGT to assign V, D and J genes, CDR3 length and insertions or deletions at six rearrangement sites. Clonotype counts were normalized to sorted cell number within each subset before computing true diversity and Gini coefficients with the tcR R package. The overlap coefficient, calculated on TCRB nucleotide sequences, was used to quantify repertoire sharing. Out-of-frame TCRB sequences from naive cells were analyzed as a proxy for the pre-selection repertoire. TCRdb provides this immuneACCESS table in a form limited to in-frame rearrangements. Some clones are lacking; in checked studies, under half of them reflect an unresolved V gene, and why the rest are absent is not known. That table gives V, J and clone size, and the DNA gave D and trimming. A total of about 650,000 clones appear in this sample, around 12% of them only once. Jointly, the top ten make up around 0.12% of the sample.

This clone showed up just a few times. What this receptor recognizes is not known. Within one base of it there is no much larger clone, and no base qualities were kept. The rearrangement joined TRBV27 to TRBJ2-7; a tentative D call is TRBD1 (5 bases match). This clonotype was sampled from a man under 40 with type 1 diabetes. Sequences were obtained from naive CD4+ T cells from blood. Sample cell subset or site, as interpreted from the label and publication: true naive CD4+ T cells. The CDR3 region: CASSSVDSNYEQYF. The nucleotides are TGTGCCAGCAGTTCCGTAGACAGCAACTACGAGCAGTACTTC.